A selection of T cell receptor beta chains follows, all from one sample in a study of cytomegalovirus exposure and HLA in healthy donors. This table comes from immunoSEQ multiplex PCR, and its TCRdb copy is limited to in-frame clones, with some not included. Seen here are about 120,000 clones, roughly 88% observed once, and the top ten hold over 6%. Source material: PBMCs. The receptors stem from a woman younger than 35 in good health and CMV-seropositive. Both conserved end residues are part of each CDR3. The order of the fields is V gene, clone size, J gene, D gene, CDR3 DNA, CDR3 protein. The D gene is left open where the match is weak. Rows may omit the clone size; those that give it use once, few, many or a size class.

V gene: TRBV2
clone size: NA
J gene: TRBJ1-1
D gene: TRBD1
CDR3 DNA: TGTGCCAGCAGGGGACAGGCGCCGAACACTGAAGCTTTCTTT
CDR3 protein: CASRGQAPNTEAFF

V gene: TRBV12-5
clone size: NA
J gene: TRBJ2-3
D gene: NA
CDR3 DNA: TGTGCTAGTGCCAGAGCGGGTTCCACAGATACGCAGTATTTT
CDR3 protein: CASARAGSTDTQYF

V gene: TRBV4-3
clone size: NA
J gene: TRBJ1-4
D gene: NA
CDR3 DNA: TGCGCCAGCAGCCAAGGGAACAGGCGCGAAAAACTGTTTTTT
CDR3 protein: CASSQGNRREKLFF

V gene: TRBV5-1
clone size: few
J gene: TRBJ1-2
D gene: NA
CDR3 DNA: TGCGCCAGCAGCACCGGGGACTTTGGTGGCTACACCTTC
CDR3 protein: CASSTGDFGGYTF

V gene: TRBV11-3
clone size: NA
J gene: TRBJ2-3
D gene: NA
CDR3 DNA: TGTGCCAGCAGCTTAGGGCTGGATATGGGCGGGGATACGCAGTATTTT
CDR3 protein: CASSLGLDMGGDTQYF

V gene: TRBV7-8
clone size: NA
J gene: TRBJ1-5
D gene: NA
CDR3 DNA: TGTGCCAGCAGCTTAGCTGGCGGGGCGGGCAATCAGCCCCAGCATTTT
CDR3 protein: CASSLAGGAGNQPQHF

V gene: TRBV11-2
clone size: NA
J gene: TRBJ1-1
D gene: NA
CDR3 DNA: TGTGCCAGCAGCTTAGATGGGGGCGGATTAATGAACACTGAAGCTTTCTTT
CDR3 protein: CASSLDGGGLMNTEAFF

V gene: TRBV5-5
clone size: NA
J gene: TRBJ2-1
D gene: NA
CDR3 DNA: TGTGCCAGCAGCTTGGTGGCAGGGGTTGGGAATGAGCAGTTCTTC
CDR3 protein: CASSLVAGVGNEQFF

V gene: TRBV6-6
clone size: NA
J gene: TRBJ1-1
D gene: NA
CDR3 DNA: TGTGCCAGCAGTGGCAGGGAAAACATAGATGACACTGAAGCTTTCTTT
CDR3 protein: CASSGRENIDDTEAFF

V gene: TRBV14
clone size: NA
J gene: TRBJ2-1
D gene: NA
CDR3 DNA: TGTGCCAGCAGCCATTCGTTGAGCTCCTACAATGAGCAGTTCTTC
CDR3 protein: CASSHSLSSYNEQFF

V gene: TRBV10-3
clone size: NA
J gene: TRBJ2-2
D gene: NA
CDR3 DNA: TGTGCCATTTTGCCGGGAACCGGGGTCGGGGAGCTGTTTTTT
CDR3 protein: CAILPGTGVGELFF

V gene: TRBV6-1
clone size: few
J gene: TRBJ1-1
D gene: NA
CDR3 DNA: TGTGCCAGCAGTGATCGGGGTAGCACTGAAGCTTTCTTT
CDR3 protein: CASSDRGSTEAFF

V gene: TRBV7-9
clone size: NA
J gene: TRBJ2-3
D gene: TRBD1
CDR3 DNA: TGTGCCAGCAGCTTAAGCGGACAGGGTCTAGATACGCAGTATTTT
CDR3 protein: CASSLSGQGLDTQYF

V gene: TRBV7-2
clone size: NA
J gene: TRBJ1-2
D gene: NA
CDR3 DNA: TGTGCCAGCAGCTTCACTCTCACCTCCTATGGCTACACCTTC
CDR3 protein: CASSFTLTSYGYTF

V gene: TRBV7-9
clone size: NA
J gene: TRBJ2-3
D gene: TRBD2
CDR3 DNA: TGTGCCAGCACCCTGGATCCGGGACTAGCGGGCGGTTCGGATACGCAGTATTTT
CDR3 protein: CASTLDPGLAGGSDTQYF

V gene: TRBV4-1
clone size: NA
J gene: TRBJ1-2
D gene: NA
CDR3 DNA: TGCGCCAGCAGCCAAGATACAGGGCTGGGGGGCTACACCTTC
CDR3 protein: CASSQDTGLGGYTF

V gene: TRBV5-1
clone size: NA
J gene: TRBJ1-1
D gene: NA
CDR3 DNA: TGCGCCAGCAGCTTTTCGGGGACTGAAGCTTTCTTT
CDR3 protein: CASSFSGTEAFF

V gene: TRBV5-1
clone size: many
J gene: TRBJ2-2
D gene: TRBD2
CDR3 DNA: TGCGCCAGCAGCTCTAGCGGGAGTTTGACCACCGGGGAGCTGTTTTTT
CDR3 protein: CASSSSGSLTTGELFF

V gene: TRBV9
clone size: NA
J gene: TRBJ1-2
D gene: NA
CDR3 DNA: TGTGCCAGCACCCGGGAAGCTAACTATGGCTACACCTTC
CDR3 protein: CASTREANYGYTF

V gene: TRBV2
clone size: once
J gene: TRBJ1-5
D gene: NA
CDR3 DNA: TGTGCCAGCAGGGGACTCGGCAATCAGCCCCAGCATTTT
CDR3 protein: CASRGLGNQPQHF

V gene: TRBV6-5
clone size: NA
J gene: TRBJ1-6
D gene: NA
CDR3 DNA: TGTGCCAGCAGTTACTCTAACTCAGGGATTAATTCACCCCTCCACTTT
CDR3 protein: CASSYSNSGINSPLHF

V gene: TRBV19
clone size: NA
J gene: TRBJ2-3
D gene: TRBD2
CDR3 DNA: TGTGCCAGTAGTGCACGACTAGCGGGGCCCACAGATACGCAGTATTTT
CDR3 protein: CASSARLAGPTDTQYF

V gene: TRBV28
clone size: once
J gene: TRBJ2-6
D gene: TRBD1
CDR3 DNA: TGTGCCAGCAGACCACAGGGGAGACCCAACGTCCTGACTTTC
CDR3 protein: CASRPQGRPNVLTF

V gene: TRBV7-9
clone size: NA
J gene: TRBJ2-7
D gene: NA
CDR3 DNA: TGTGCCAGCAGCTTAATAGGGGGCGGAGGGGAGCAGTACTTC
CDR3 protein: CASSLIGGGGEQYF

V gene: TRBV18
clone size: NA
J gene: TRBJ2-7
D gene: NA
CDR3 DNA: TGTGCCAGCTCTAGGGGAGGATTTCCCAACGAGCAGTACTTC
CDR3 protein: CASSRGGFPNEQYF

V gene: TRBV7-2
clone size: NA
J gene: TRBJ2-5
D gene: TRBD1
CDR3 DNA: TGTGCCAGCAGCTTAGCCGGACAGGGACTTGGGTCCCAGTACTTC
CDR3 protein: CASSLAGQGLGSQYF

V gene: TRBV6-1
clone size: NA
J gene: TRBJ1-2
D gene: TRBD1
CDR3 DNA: TGTGCCAGCAGTGCCCCGGGACAGGGGGCGGACTATGGCTACACCTTC
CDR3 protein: CASSAPGQGADYGYTF

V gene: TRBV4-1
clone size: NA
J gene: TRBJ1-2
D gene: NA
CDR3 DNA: TGCGCCAGCAGCCAAGATCTTCTCGGGGTATACGACTATGGCTACACCTTC
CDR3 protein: CASSQDLLGVYDYGYTF

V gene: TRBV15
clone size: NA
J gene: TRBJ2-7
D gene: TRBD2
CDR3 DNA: TGTGCCACCAGCAATCCCCCGGCGGGAGGGTGGGCCGAGCAGTACTTC
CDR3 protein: CATSNPPAGGWAEQYF